These T cell receptor beta chains were read from a single sample in a study of blood T cell repertoires in COVID-19. The method was immunoSEQ multiplex PCR; TCRdb's version includes in-frame clones alone and lacks a portion of them. The sample lists 60,000 or so clones, about 90% seen once, with roughly a tenth in the top ten. The material sequenced was peripheral blood. The receptor source for this set is a human donor with acute or convalescent COVID-19. The donor label of this sample is uncertain. CDR3s include the opening cysteine and the closing phenylalanine or tryptophan. A D gene is named only where the DNA matches it firmly. A row's size may be missing; if present it is once, few, many or a size class.

D: TRBD1
size: once
V: TRBV7-2
J: TRBJ2-7
CDR3: CASSLGTGGAEQYF
DNA: TGTGCCAGCAGCTTAGGGACAGGGGGCGCCGAGCAGTACTTC

D: NA
size: NA
V: TRBV10-1
J: TRBJ1-2
CDR3: CASSENINYGYTF
DNA: TGCGCCAGCAGTGAGAACATCAACTATGGCTACACCTTC

D: NA
size: once
V: TRBV18
J: TRBJ1-2
CDR3: CASSLGTEGGYTF
DNA: TGTGCCAGCTCACTCGGGACGGAGGGAGGCTACACCTTC

D: NA
size: few
V: TRBV30
J: TRBJ1-5
CDR3: CAYSVGRSNQPQHF
DNA: TGTGCCTACAGTGTAGGGAGGAGCAATCAGCCCCAGCATTTT

D: TRBD1
size: NA
V: TRBV10-1
J: TRBJ2-5
CDR3: CASSRGTGLETQYF
DNA: TGCGCCAGCAGTAGAGGGACAGGGCTTGAGACCCAGTACTTC

D: NA
size: NA
V: TRBV7-6
J: TRBJ2-2
CDR3: CASSYSAGTNTGELFF
DNA: TGTGCCAGCAGCTACTCGGCGGGTACGAACACCGGGGAGCTGTTTTTT

D: TRBD1
size: NA
V: TRBV5-1
J: TRBJ1-5
CDR3: CASSSGTGGGNQPQHF
DNA: TGCGCCAGCAGCTCCGGAACAGGGGGTGGCAATCAGCCCCAGCATTTT

D: NA
size: few
V: TRBV6-5
J: TRBJ1-4
CDR3: CASSYSGSEKLFF
DNA: TGTGCCAGCAGTTACTCTGGGAGTGAAAAACTGTTTTTT

D: TRBD2
size: NA
V: TRBV29-1
J: TRBJ2-3
CDR3: CSVELTGGPDTQYF
DNA: TGCAGCGTTGAATTAACGGGAGGGCCAGATACGCAGTATTTT

D: NA
size: NA
V: TRBV15
J: TRBJ2-5
CDR3: CATSRRGETQYF
DNA: TGTGCCACCAGCAGGAGGGGGGAGACCCAGTACTTC

D: TRBD2
size: NA
V: TRBV19
J: TRBJ2-1
CDR3: CASSTPISGRGSYNEQFF
DNA: TGTGCCAGTAGTACCCCAATTAGCGGGAGGGGGTCCTACAATGAGCAGTTCTTC

D: NA
size: few
V: TRBV10-3
J: TRBJ1-3
CDR3: CASAGAVGNTIYF
DNA: TGTGCCAGCGCAGGGGCGGTGGGAAACACCATATATTTT

D: TRBD1
size: few
V: TRBV3-1/TRBV3-2
J: TRBJ1-1
CDR3: CASSQQGALAEAFF
DNA: TGTGCCAGCAGTCAACAGGGGGCGCTTGCTGAAGCTTTCTTT

D: NA
size: NA
V: TRBV16
J: TRBJ1-6
CDR3: CASSVQGLGSPLHF
DNA: TGTGCCAGCAGCGTGCAGGGGCTAGGTTCACCCCTCCACTTT

D: NA
size: NA
V: TRBV5-1
J: TRBJ2-1
CDR3: CASSLGQGGGEQFF
DNA: TGCGCCAGCAGCTTGGGTCAGGGAGGGGGTGAGCAGTTCTTC

D: TRBD2
size: NA
V: TRBV29-1
J: TRBJ2-3
CDR3: CSVERGSGSTDTQYF
DNA: TGCAGCGTTGAAAGGGGTAGCGGGAGCACAGATACGCAGTATTTT

D: TRBD2
size: NA
V: TRBV10-2
J: TRBJ2-5
CDR3: CASRKGSGGQETQYF
DNA: TGCGCCAGCAGAAAGGGTAGCGGGGGACAAGAGACCCAGTACTTC

D: NA
size: NA
V: TRBV28
J: TRBJ2-7
CDR3: CASSFQGISYEQYF
DNA: TGTGCCAGCAGTTTCCAGGGGATCTCCTACGAGCAGTACTTC

D: NA
size: NA
V: TRBV6-4
J: TRBJ2-3
CDR3: CASSRLLITSTDTQYF
DNA: TGTGCCAGCAGCCGACTATTAATCACTAGCACAGATACGCAGTATTTT

D: NA
size: NA
V: TRBV5-1
J: TRBJ2-4
CDR3: CASKGASGAKNIQYF
DNA: TGCGCCAGCAAGGGGGCTAGCGGGGCCAAAAACATTCAGTACTTC

D: NA
size: NA
V: TRBV5-1
J: TRBJ2-2
CDR3: CASSFGQPPAGELFF
DNA: TGCGCCAGCAGCTTTGGGCAACCTCCCGCCGGGGAGCTGTTTTTT

D: TRBD1
size: NA
V: TRBV4-2
J: TRBJ2-7
CDR3: CASSQDGQAYEQYF
DNA: TGTGCCAGCAGCCAAGACGGACAGGCCTACGAGCAGTACTTC

D: NA
size: few
V: TRBV25-1
J: TRBJ1-3
CDR3: CASSESRRSGNTIYF
DNA: TGTGCCAGCAGTGAGAGCAGGCGCTCTGGAAACACCATATATTTT

D: NA
size: NA
V: TRBV7-2
J: TRBJ1-5
CDR3: CASSLEIRGSQHF
DNA: TGTGCCAGCAGCTTAGAGATTCGGGGATCTCAGCATTTT

D: TRBD1
size: few
V: TRBV7-2
J: TRBJ1-2
CDR3: CASRRDSYGYTF
DNA: TGTGCCAGCAGAAGGGACAGCTATGGCTACACCTTC

D: TRBD2
size: NA
V: TRBV19
J: TRBJ2-1
CDR3: CASSSAGTREYEQFF
DNA: TGTGCCAGTAGTTCCGCCGGGACTAGAGAATATGAGCAGTTCTTC

D: NA
size: NA
V: TRBV6-5
J: TRBJ2-1
CDR3: CATEGGSTSNEQFF
DNA: TGTGCCACCGAGGGGGGGTCTACCAGCAATGAGCAGTTCTTC

D: NA
size: NA
V: TRBV19
J: TRBJ2-3
CDR3: CASSIIGGQSADTQYF
DNA: TGTGCCAGTAGTATAATCGGGGGACAGAGCGCAGATACGCAGTATTTT

D: TRBD1
size: NA
V: TRBV27
J: TRBJ1-6
CDR3: CASSQQGSYNSPLHF
DNA: TGTGCCAGCAGTCAACAGGGGTCCTATAATTCACCCCTCCACTTT

D: TRBD1
size: NA
V: TRBV10-3
J: TRBJ1-5
CDR3: CAISPTGFEPQHF
DNA: TGTGCCATCAGCCCGACAGGGTTTGAACCCCAGCATTTT

D: TRBD2
size: NA
V: TRBV12-3/TRBV12-4
J: TRBJ2-1
CDR3: CASSAASGDEQFF
DNA: TGTGCCAGCAGTGCCGCCAGCGGGGATGAGCAGTTCTTC

D: TRBD2
size: NA
V: TRBV2
J: TRBJ2-7
CDR3: CASCPGLAGVQYF
DNA: TGTGCCAGCTGTCCGGGACTAGCGGGAGTGCAGTACTTC

D: NA
size: NA
V: TRBV6-4
J: TRBJ2-5
CDR3: CASSDSFGGRETQYF
DNA: TGTGCCAGCAGTGACTCGTTCGGGGGGCGAGAGACCCAGTACTTC

D: NA
size: NA
V: TRBV19
J: TRBJ1-1
CDR3: CASSTPNMNTEAFF
DNA: TGTGCCAGTAGTACTCCGAACATGAACACTGAAGCTTTCTTT

D: NA
size: NA
V: TRBV7-9
J: TRBJ2-5
CDR3: CASSLTLGGETQYF
DNA: TGTGCCAGCAGCTTAACCTTAGGGGGAGAGACCCAGTACTTC

D: NA
size: NA
V: TRBV3-1/TRBV3-2
J: TRBJ1-3
CDR3: CASKSGGLGVSGNTIYF
DNA: TGTGCCAGCAAGTCCGGGGGATTAGGAGTCTCTGGAAACACCATATATTTT

D: TRBD1
size: NA
V: TRBV4-1
J: TRBJ1-2
CDR3: CASSQGDRAYGYTF
DNA: TGCGCCAGCAGCCAAGGGGACAGGGCGTATGGCTACACCTTC

D: NA
size: NA
V: TRBV7-6
J: TRBJ1-2
CDR3: CASSLVGGASADNYGYTF
DNA: TGTGCCAGCAGCTTAGTAGGGGGGGCTTCTGCTGATAACTATGGCTACACCTTC

D: TRBD1
size: once
V: TRBV7-2
J: TRBJ1-5
CDR3: CASSLEGGYQPQHF
DNA: TGTGCCAGCAGCTTAGAAGGGGGCTACCAGCCCCAGCATTTT

D: NA
size: NA
V: TRBV7-3
J: TRBJ2-7
CDR3: CASSSGQTYEQYF
DNA: TGTGCCAGCAGCAGCGGACAGACATACGAGCAGTACTTC

D: NA
size: NA
V: TRBV5-4
J: TRBJ1-1
CDR3: CASSSRTELNTEAFF
DNA: TGTGCCAGCAGCTCACGGACAGAGTTGAACACTGAAGCTTTCTTT